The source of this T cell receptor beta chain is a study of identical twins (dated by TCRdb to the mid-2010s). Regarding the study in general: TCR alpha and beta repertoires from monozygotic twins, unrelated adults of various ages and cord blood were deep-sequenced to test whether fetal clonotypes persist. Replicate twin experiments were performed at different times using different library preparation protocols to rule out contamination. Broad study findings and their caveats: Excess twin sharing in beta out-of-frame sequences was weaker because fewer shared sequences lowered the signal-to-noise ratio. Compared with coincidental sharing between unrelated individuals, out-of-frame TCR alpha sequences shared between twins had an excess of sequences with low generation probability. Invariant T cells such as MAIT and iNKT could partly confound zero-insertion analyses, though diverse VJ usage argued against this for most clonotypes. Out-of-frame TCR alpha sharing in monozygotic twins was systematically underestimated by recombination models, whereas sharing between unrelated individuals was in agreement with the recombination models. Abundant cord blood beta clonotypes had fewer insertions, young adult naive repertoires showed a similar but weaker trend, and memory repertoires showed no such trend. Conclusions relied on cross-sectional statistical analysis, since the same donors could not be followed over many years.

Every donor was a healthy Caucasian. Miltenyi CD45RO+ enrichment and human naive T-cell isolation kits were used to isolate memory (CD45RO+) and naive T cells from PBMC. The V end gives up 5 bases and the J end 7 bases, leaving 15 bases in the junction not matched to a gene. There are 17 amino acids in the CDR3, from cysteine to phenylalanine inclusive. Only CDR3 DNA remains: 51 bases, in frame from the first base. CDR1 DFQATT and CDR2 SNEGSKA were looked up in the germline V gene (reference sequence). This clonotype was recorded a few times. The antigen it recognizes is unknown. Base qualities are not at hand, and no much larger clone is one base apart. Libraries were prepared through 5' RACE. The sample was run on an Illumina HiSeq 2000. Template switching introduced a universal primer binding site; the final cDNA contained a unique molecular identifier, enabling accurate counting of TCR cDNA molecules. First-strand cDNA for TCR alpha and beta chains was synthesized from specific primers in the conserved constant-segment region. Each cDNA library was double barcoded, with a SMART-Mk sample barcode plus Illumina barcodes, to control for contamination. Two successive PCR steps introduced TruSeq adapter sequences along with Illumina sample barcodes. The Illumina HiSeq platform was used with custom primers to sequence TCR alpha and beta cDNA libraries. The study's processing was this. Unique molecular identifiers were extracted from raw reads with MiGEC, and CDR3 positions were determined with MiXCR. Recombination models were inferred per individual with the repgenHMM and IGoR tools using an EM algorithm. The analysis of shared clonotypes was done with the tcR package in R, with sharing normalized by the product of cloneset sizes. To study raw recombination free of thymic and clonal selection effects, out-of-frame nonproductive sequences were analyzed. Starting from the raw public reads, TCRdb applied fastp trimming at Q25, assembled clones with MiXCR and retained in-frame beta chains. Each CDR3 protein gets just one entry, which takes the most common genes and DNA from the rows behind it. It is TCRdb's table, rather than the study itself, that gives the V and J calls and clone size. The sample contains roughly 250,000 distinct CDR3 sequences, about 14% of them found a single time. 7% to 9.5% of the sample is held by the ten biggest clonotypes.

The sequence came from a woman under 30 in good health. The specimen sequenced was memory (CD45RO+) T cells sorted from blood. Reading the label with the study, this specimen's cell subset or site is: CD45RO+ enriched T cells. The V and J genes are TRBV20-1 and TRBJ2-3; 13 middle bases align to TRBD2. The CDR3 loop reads CSAATSGRFGSPHTQYF. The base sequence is TGCAGTGCTGCGACTAGCGGGAGGTTCGGTTCCCCCCATACGCAGTATTTT.